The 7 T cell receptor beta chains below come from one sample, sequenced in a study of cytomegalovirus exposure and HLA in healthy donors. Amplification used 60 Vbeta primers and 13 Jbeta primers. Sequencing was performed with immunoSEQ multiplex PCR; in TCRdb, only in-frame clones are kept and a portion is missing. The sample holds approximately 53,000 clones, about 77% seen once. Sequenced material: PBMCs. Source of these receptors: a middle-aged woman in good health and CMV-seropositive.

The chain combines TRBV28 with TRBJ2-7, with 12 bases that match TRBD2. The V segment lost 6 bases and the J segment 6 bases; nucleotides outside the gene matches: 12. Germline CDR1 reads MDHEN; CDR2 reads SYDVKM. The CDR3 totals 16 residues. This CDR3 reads CASRRTSGVSNREQYF. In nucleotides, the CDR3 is TGTGCCAGCAGACGGACTAGCGGGGTTAGTAATCGCGAGCAGTACTTC.

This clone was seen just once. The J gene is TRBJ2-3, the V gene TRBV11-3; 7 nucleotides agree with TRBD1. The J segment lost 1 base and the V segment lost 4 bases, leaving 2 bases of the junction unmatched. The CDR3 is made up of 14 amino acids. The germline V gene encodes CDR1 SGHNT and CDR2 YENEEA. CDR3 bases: TGTGCCAGCAGCTCAAGGGGGCGCACAGATACGCAGTATTTT. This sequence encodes CASSSRGRTDTQYF.

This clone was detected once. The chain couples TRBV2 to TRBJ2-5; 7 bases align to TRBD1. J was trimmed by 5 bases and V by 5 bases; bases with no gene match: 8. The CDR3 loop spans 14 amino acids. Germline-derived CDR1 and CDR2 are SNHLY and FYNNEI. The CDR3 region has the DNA TGTGCCAGCAGTTCGACAGGGTCTAGGGAGACCCAGTACTTC. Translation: CASSSTGSRETQYF.

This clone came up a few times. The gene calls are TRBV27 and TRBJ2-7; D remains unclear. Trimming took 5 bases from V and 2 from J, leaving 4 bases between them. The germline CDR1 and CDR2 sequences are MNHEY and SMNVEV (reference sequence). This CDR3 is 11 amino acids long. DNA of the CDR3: TGTGCCAGCAGTACACCCTACGAGCAGTACTTC. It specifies CASSTPYEQYF.

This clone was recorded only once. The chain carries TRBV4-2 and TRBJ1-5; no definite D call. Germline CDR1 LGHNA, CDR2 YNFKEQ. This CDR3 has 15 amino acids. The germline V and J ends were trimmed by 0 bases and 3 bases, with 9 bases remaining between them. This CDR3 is CASSQELAVNQPQHF. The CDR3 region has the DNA TGTGCCAGCAGCCAAGAGTTGGCAGTCAATCAGCCCCAGCATTTT.

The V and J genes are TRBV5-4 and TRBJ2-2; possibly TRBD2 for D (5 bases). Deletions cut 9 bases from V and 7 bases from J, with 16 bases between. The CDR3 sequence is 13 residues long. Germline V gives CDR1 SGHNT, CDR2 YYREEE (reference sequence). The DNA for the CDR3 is TGTGCCACCCAGAATCTCGGGGTCGGGGAGCTGTTTTTT. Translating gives CATQNLGVGELFF.

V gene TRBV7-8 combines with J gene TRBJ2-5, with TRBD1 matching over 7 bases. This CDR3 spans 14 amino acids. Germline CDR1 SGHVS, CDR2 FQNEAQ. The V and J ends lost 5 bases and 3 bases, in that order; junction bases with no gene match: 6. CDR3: CASSTRTGEETQYF. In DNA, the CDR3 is TGTGCCAGCAGCACCCGTACAGGGGAAGAGACCCAGTACTTC.